This T cell receptor (beta chain) stems from a study of cytomegalovirus exposure and HLA in healthy donors. Study results and limitations: Reports described diagnosis of cytomegalovirus status by the classifier as highly specific and sensitive.

This CDR3 has 15 amino acids. Trimming took 5 bases from V and 7 from J; bases not matched to a gene: 8. Germline V gives CDR1 MNHEY, CDR2 SVGAGI. TCRdb's copy holds only in-frame clones and misses some; the assay was immunoSEQ multiplex PCR. The sample records tens of thousands of clones, over 95% being singletons. About this clone itself: Its antigen remains unidentified.

V usage is TRBV6-5 and J usage is TRBJ2-7; 13 nucleotides agree with TRBD2. The sequence derives from a man aged 18 to 35 in good health and CMV-seronegative. Material: PBMCs. The CDR3 nucleotides read TGTGCCAGCAGTACCCCGGGACTAGCGGGAAAAGAGCAGTACTTC. This translates into CASSTPGLAGKEQYF.